What follows is one TCR beta chain and its context. Its antigen remains unidentified. Naive CD8 populations comprised CD45RO-negative cells positively selected for CCR7, excluding terminally differentiated effector memory CD45RA+ cells. This entry belongs to a study of shared clonotypes between healthy human individuals. Study-level points and caveats: The study found lower generation probabilities in non-shared clonotypes than in those shared by all four donors. The study sampled only blood, and tissue repertoires likely differ.

Original processing methods: Sequence data from immunoSEQ were junction-only and lacked quality scores; consequently, filtering differed. Clones were sequenced by immunoSEQ multiplex PCR, and TCRdb holds only the in-frame ones, with some missing. Clonal size and the V and J genes are those of that table, whereas D and trimming came from the DNA. This sample carries about 2 million clones, about 95% of them seen once, and the ten largest clones take around 1.1%. Sequenced sample: naive CD8+ T cells sorted from blood. The TCR comes from a man aged 18 to 29 in good health.

CDR3 coding DNA: TGCAGTTCCGCGGGACACAACACCGGGGAGCTGTTTTTT. Protein sequence: CSSAGHNTGELFF. The chain combines TRBV29-1 with TRBJ2-2; D may correspond to TRBD1 or TRBD2 (6 bases each). Germline values: CDR1 SQVTM, CDR2 ANQGSEA. The CDR3 has 13 residues.